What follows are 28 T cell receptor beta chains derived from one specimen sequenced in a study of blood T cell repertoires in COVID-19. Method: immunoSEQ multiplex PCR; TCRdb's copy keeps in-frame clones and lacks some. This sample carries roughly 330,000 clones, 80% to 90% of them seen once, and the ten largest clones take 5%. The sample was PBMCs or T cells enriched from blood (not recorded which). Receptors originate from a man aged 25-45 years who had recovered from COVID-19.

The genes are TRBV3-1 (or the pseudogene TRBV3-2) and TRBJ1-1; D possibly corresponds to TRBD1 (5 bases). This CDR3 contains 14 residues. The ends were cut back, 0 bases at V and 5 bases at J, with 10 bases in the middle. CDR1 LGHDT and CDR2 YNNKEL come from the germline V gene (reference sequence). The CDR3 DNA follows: TGTGCCAGCAGCCAAGATCGGGGGAAAACTGAAGCTTTCTTT. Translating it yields CASSQDRGKTEAFF.

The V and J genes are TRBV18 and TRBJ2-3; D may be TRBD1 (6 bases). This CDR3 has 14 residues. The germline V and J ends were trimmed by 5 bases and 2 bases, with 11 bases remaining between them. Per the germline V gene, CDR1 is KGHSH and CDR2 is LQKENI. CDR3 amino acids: CASSSTGFTDTQYF. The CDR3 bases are TGTGCCAGCTCATCCACAGGGTTCACAGATACGCAGTATTTT.

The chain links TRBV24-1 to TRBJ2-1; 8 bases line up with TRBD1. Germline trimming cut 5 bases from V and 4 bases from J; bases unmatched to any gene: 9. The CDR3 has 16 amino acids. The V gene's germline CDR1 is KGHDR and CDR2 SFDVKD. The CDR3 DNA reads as TGTGCCACCAGTGCAGCAGGGGGCTTCGGGTACAATGAGCAGTTCTTC. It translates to CATSAAGGFGYNEQFF.

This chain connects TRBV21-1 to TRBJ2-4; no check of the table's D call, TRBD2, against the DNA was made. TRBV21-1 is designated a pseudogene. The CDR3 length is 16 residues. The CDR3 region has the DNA TGTGCCAGCAGCAAAGCGCTTCGGGAGTCGGAAAACATTCAGTACTTC. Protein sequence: CASSKALRESENIQYF.

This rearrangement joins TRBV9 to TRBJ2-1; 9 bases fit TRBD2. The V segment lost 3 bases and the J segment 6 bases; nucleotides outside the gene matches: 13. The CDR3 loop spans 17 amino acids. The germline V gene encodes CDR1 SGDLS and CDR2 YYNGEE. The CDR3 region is CASSAPSGRGGVNEQFF. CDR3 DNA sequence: TGTGCCAGCAGCGCCCCCTCCGGGCGGGGGGGCGTCAATGAGCAGTTCTTC.

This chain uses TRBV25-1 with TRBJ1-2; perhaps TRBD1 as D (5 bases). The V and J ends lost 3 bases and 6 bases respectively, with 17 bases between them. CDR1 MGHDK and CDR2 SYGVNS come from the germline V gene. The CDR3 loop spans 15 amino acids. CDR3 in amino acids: CASSDTGGLVNGYTF. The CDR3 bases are TGTGCCAGCAGTGATACCGGGGGGTTGGTAAATGGCTACACCTTC.

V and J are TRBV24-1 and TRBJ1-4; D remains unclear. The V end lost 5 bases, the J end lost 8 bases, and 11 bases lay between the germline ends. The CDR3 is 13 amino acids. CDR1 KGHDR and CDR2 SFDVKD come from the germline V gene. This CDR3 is CATSGGRGEKLFF. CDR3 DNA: TGTGCCACCAGTGGAGGACGAGGGGAAAAACTGTTTTTT.

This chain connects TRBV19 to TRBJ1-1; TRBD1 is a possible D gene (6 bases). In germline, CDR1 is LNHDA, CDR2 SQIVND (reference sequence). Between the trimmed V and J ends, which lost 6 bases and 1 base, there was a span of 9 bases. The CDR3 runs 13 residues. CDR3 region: CASSDRPNTEAFF. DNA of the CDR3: TGTGCCAGTAGCGACAGGCCGAACACTGAAGCTTTCTTT.

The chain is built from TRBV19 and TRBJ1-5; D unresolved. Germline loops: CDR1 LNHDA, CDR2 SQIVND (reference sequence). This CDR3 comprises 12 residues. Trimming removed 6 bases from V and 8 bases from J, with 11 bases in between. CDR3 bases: TGTGCCAGTAGGTCATCGGGAAAGCCCCAGCATTTT. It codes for CASRSSGKPQHF.

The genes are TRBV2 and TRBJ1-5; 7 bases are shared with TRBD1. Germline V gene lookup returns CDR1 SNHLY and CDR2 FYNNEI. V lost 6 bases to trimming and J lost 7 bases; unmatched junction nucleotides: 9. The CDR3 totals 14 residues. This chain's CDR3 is CASRRAAGGQPQHF. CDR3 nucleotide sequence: TGTGCCAGCAGGAGGGCGGCAGGGGGACAGCCCCAGCATTTT.

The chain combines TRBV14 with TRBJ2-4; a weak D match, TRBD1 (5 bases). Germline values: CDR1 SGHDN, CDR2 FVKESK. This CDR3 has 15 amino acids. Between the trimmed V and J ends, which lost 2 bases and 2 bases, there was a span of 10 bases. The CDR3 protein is CASSQQQASKNIQYF. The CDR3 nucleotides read TGTGCCAGCAGCCAACAACAGGCTTCCAAAAACATTCAGTACTTC. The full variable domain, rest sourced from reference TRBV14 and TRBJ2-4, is EAGVTQFPSHSVIEKGQTVTLRCDPISGHDNLYWYRRVMGKEIKFLLHFVKESKQDESGMPNNRFLAERTGGTYSTLKVQPAELEDSGVYFCASSQQQASKNIQYFGAGTRLSVL.

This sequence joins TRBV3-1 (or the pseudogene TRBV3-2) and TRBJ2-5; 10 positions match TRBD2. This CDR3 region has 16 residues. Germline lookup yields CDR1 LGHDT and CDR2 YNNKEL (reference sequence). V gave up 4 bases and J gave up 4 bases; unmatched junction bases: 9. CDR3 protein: CASSPVAGGSLETQYF. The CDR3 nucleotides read TGTGCCAGCAGCCCCGTAGCGGGGGGTTCTTTAGAGACCCAGTACTTC.

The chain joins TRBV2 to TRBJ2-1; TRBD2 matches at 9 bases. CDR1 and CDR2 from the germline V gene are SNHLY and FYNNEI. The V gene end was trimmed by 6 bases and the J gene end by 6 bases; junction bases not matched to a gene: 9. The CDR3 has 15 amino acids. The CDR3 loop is CASRAGTSPSNEQFF. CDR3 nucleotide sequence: TGTGCCAGCAGGGCCGGGACTAGCCCCAGCAATGAGCAGTTCTTC.

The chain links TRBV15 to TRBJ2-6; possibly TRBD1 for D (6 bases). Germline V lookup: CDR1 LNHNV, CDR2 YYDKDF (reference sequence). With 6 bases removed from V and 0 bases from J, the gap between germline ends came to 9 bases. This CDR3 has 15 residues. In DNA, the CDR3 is TGTGCCACCAGTCTAGGGGGCTCTGGGGCCAACGTCCTGACTTTC. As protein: CATSLGGSGANVLTF.

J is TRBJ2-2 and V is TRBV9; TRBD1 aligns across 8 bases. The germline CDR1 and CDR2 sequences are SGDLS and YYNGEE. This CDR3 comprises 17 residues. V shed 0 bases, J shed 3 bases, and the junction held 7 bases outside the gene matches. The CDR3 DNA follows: TGTGCCAGCAGCGTAGGTGGGGGACAGGCCTACACCGGGGAGCTGTTTTTT. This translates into CASSVGGGQAYTGELFF.

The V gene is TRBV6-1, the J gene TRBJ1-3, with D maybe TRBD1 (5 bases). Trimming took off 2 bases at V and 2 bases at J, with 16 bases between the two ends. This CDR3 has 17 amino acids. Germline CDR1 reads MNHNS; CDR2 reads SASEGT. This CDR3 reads CASSEPQFLRAGNTIYF. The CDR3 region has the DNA TGTGCCAGCAGTGAACCGCAATTTCTCAGGGCTGGAAACACCATATATTTT.

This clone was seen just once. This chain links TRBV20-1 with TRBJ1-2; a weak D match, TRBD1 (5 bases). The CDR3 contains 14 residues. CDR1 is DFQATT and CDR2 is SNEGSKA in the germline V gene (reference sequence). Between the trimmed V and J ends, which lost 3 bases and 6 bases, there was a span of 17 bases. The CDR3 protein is CSASLGRGRDGYTF. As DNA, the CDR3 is TGCAGTGCTAGTTTGGGAAGGGGAAGGGATGGCTACACCTTC.

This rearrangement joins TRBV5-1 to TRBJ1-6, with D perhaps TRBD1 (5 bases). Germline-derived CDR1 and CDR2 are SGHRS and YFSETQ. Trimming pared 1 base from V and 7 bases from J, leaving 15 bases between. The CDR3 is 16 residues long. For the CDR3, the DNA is TGCGCCAGCAGCTTGAATCGGGCAGGGCTAAATTCACCCCTCCACTTT. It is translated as CASSLNRAGLNSPLHF.

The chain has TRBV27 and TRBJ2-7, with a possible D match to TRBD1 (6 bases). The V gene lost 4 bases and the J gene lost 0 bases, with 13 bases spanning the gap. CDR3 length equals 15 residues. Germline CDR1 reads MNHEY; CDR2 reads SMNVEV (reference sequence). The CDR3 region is CASSYTGSSSYEQYF. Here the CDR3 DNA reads TGTGCCAGCAGTTATACAGGGTCGAGCTCCTACGAGCAGTACTTC.

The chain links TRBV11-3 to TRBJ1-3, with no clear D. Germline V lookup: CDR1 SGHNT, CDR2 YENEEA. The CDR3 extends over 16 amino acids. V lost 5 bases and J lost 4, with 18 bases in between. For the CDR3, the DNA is TGTGCCAGCAGCCCGGCGAACGGCGAGGCAGGAAACACCATATATTTT. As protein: CASSPANGEAGNTIYF.

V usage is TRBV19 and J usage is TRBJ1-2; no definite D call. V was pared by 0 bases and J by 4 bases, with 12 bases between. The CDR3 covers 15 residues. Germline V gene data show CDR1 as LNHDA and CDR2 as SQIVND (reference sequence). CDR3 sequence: CASSIDLRGIYGYTF. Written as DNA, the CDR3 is TGTGCCAGTAGTATAGATCTAAGAGGGATCTATGGCTACACCTTC.

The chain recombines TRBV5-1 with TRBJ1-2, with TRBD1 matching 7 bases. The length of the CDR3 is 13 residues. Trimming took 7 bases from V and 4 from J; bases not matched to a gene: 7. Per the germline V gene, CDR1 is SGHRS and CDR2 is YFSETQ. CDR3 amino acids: CASGRQGPYGYTF. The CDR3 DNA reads TGCGCCAGCGGACGACAGGGCCCCTATGGCTACACCTTC.

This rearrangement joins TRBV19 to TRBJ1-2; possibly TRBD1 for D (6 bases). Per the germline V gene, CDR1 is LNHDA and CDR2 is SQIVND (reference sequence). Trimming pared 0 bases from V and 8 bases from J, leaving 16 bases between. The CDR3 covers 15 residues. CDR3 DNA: TGTGCCAGTAGTATAGATCTGGGGGGGGCGACCGGCTACACCTTC. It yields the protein CASSIDLGGATGYTF.

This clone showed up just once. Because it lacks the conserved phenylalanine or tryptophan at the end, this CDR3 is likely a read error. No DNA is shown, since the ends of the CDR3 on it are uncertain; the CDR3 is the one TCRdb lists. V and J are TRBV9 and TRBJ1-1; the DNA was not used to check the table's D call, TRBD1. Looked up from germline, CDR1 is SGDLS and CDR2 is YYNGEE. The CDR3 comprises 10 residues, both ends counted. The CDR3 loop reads CASSAQQGFS.

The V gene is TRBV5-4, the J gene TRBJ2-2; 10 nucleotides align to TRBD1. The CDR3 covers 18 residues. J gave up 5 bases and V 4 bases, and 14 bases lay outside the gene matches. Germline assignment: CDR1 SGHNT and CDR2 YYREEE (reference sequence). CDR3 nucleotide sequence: TGTGCCAGCAGCGCATATAACCGGGACAGGGGAGGAACCGGGGAGCTGTTTTTT. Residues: CASSAYNRDRGGTGELFF.

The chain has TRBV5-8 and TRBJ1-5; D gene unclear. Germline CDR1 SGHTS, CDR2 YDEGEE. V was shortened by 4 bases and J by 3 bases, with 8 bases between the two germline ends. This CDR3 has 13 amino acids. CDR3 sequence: CASSGRVNQPQHF. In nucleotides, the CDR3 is TGTGCCAGCAGCGGTAGAGTCAATCAGCCCCAGCATTTT.

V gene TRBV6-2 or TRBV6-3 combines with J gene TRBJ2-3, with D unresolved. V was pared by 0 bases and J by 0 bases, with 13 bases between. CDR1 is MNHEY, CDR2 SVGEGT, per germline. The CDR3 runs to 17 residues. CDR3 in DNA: TGTGCCAGCAGTTACTCCGGGTCGATACCTAGCACAGATACGCAGTATTTT. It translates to CASSYSGSIPSTDTQYF.

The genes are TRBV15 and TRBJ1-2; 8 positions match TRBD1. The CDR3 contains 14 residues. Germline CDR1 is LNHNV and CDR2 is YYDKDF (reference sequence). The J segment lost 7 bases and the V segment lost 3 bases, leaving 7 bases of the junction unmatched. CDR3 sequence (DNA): TGTGCCACCAGCAGGGACAGGGTGATTCTTGGCTACACCTTC. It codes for CATSRDRVILGYTF.